In this sample, the clone carrying this T cell receptor beta chain turned up a few times. Its antigen is currently unknown. V dropped 6 bases and J dropped 6 bases, with 9 bases sitting between them. The CDR3 length is 12 residues. Germline V lookup: CDR1 WSHSY, CDR2 SAAADI. Time point reported: newly diagnosed GD, antithyroid drugs for less than 3 months. Researchers made the TCR library from RNA that was extracted from PBMCs. The sample is drawn from a study of regulatory T cells in long-lasting Graves disease. The TCR beta library used iRepertoire HTBI primers with Arm-PCR amplification of CDR3. One entry per CDR3 protein results from TCRdb running MiXCR on the multiplex PCR reads. Of about 530,000 distinct CDR3 sequences in the sample, around 15% were seen once. Study-wide results and limits: TRBV28, TRBJ1-2 and TRBJ2-5 emerged as the favored segments in persistent disease. Patients with persistent Graves' had lower TCR diversity than newly diagnosed patients.

These data were likewise used in another study, on T cells in Graves' hyperthyroidism and ophthalmopathy. This second study says: Model predictions of ophthalmopathy came a median roughly 6.4 months before onset.

The source was peripheral blood mononuclear cells (PBMCs), collected at new diagnosis, from a patient treated with antithyroid drugs. This chain connects TRBV10-2 to TRBJ2-1, with D maybe TRBD2 (6 bases). The sequence was obtained from a woman aged 35 to 59 with Graves disease. The CDR3 region has the DNA TGCGCCAGCAGCGGGACTTTCAATGAGCAGTTCTTC. Its protein is CASSGTFNEQFF.